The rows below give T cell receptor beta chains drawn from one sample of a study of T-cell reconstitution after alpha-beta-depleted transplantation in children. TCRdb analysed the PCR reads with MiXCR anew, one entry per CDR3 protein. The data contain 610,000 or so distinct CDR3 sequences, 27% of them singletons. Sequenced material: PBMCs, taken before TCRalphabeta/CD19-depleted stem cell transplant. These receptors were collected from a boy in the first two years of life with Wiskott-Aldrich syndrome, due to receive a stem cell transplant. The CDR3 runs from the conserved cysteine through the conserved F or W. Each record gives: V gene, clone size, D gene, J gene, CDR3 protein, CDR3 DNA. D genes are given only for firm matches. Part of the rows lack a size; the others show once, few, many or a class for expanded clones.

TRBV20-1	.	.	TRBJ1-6	CSAQQTAYNSPLHF	TGCAGTGCTCAGCAGACAGCTTATAATTCACCCCTCCACTTT
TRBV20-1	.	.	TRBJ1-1	CSASRGPDTEAFF	TGCAGTGCCAGTCGGGGGCCGGACACTGAAGCTTTCTTT
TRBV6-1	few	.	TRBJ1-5	CASSGQTDSNQPQHF	TGTGCCAGCAGTGGACAGACCGATAGCAATCAGCCCCAGCATTTT
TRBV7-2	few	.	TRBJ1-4	CASSLRGFATNEKLFF	TGTGCCAGCAGCTTAAGAGGGTTTGCAACTAATGAAAAACTGTTTTTT
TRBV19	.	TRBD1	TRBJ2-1	CASRNRGRDKNNEQFF	TGTGCCAGTAGGAACAGGGGGCGAGACAAGAACAATGAGCAGTTCTTC
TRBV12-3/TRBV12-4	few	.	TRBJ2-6	CASSYYGISGANVLTF	TGTGCCAGCAGTTATTACGGAATCTCTGGGGCCAACGTCCTGACTTTC
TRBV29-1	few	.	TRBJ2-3	CSVSSSGTDTQYF	TGCAGCGTTTCGTCTAGCGGCACAGATACGCAGTATTTT
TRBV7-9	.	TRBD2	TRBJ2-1	CASSLALLAESYNEQFF	TGTGCCAGCAGCTTAGCGCTACTAGCGGAGTCCTACAATGAGCAGTTCTTC
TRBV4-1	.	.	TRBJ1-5	CASSQAEGFYQPQHF	TGCGCCAGCAGCCAAGCGGAGGGGTTTTATCAGCCCCAGCATTTT
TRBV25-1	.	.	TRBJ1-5	CASSERDYQPQHF	TGTGCCAGCAGTGAACGGGATTATCAGCCCCAGCATTTT
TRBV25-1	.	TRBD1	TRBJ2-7	CATGQVSSYEQYF	TGTGCCACCGGACAGGTTAGCTCCTACGAGCAGTACTTC
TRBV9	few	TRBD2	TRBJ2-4	CASSVSGGGIQYF	TGTGCCAGCAGCGTTAGCGGGGGGGGCATTCAGTACTTC
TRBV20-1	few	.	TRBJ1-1	CSASRDTNTEAFF	TGCAGTGCTAGCAGGGATACAAACACTGAAGCTTTCTTT
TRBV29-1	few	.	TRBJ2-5	CSVLRGAEETQYF	TGCAGCGTACTCAGAGGAGCAGAGGAGACCCAGTACTTC
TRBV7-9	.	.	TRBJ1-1	CASSSSGTRGSTEAFF	TGTGCCAGCAGCTCCTCCGGGACCCGCGGGAGCACTGAAGCTTTCTTT
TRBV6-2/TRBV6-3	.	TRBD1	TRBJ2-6	CASSSDRPSSGANVLTF	TGTGCCAGCAGTTCGGACAGGCCGAGCTCTGGGGCCAACGTCCTGACTTTC
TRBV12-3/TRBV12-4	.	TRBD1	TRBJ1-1	CASRSGQVNTEAFF	TGTGCCAGCAGGTCGGGACAGGTGAACACTGAAGCTTTCTTT
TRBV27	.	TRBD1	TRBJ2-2	CASSHPNRDRVAGELFF	TGTGCCAGCAGCCACCCCAACCGGGACAGGGTGGCCGGGGAGCTGTTTTTT
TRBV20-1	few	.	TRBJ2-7	CSASAGPSYEQYF	TGCAGTGCTAGTGCGGGGCCATCCTACGAGCAGTACTTC
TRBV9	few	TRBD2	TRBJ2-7	CASSALAGSSYEQYF	TGTGCCAGCAGCGCCTTAGCGGGAAGCTCCTACGAGCAGTACTTC
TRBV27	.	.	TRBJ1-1	CASSSPPGFDTEAFF	TGTGCCAGCAGTTCGCCCCCCGGGTTTGACACTGAAGCTTTCTTT
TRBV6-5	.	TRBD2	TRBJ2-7	CASSYGSLVLAGPTYEQYF	TGTGCCAGCAGTTACGGAAGCCTGGTTCTAGCGGGTCCTACCTACGAGCAGTACTTC
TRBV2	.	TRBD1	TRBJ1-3	CASRGQGYKGNTIYF	TGTGCCAGCAGGGGACAGGGCTACAAAGGGAACACCATATATTTT
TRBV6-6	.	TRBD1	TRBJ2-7	CASSSPATGITYEQYF	TGTGCCAGCAGTTCTCCAGCGACAGGGATAACCTACGAGCAGTACTTC
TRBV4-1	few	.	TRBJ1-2	CASSQAPTENYGYTF	TGCGCCAGCAGCCAAGCCCCGACAGAGAACTATGGCTACACCTTC
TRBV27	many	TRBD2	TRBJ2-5	CASRSLAGGVQETQYF	TGTGCCAGCAGATCACTAGCGGGAGGTGTCCAAGAGACCCAGTACTTC
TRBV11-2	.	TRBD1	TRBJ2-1	CASSPARDRGGMFNEQFF	TGTGCCAGCAGCCCCGCCCGGGACAGGGGAGGAATGTTCAATGAGCAGTTCTTC
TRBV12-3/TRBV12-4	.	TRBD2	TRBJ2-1	CASSLWGGSHNEQFF	TGTGCCAGCAGTTTGTGGGGCGGGAGCCACAATGAGCAGTTCTTC
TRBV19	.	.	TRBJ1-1	CASSNRDKNTEAFF	TGTGCCAGTAGTAACAGGGATAAGAACACTGAAGCTTTCTTT
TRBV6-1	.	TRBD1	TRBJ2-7	CASSAGTGGSYEQYF	TGTGCCAGCAGTGCCGGGACAGGGGGCTCCTACGAGCAGTACTTC
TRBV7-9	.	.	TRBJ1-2	CASSTQRVADGYTF	TGTGCCAGCAGCACTCAGCGGGTTGCAGATGGCTACACCTTC
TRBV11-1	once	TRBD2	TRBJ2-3	CASSLTGLAGVSRPDTQYF	TGTGCCAGCAGTTTGACGGGACTAGCGGGAGTGTCCCGCCCAGATACGCAGTATTTT
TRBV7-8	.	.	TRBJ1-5	CASSWGEYSPQHF	TGTGCCAGCAGCTGGGGGGAGTATTCGCCCCAGCATTTT
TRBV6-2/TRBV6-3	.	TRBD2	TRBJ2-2	CASSYSWEGGELFF	TGTGCCAGCAGTTACTCGTGGGAGGGCGGGGAGCTGTTTTTT
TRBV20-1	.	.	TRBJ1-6	CSAYRSNSPLHF	TGCAGTGCGTATAGGAGCAATTCACCCCTCCACTTT
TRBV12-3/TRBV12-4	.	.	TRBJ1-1	CASRRTVKAEAFF	TGTGCCAGCAGACGAACAGTTAAGGCTGAAGCTTTCTTT
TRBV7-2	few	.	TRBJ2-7	CASSLGPFGYEQYF	TGTGCCAGCAGCTTAGGCCCCTTTGGCTACGAGCAGTACTTC
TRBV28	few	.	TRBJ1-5	CASIYRKNQPQHF	TGTGCCAGCATTTACAGGAAAAATCAGCCCCAGCATTTT
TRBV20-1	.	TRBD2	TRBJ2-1	CSARGTSGTNEQFF	TGCAGTGCTAGAGGGACTAGCGGGACCAATGAGCAGTTCTTC
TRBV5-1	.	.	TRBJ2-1	CASSLDVGGSYNEQFF	TGCGCCAGCAGCTTGGATGTGGGAGGCTCCTACAATGAGCAGTTCTTC
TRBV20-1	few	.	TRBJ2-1	CSARFRSSYNEQFF	TGCAGTGCTAGATTCCGGAGCTCCTACAATGAGCAGTTCTTC
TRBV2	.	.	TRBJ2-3	CASSEPPRGGGDTQYF	TGTGCCAGCAGTGAACCTCCTAGGGGTGGGGGGGATACGCAGTATTTT
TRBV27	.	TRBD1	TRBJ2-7	CASSPDRTGEHYF	TGTGCCAGCAGCCCGGACAGGACCGGCGAGCACTACTTC
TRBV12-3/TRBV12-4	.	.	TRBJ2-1	CASSLASTDWRFF	TGTGCCAGCAGTTTAGCGTCGACAGATTGGCGGTTCTTC
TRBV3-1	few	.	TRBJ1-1	CASSQDLGRNTEAFF	TGTGCCAGCAGCCAGGACCTGGGGAGGAACACTGAAGCTTTCTTT
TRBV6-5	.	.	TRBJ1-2	CASRLSNVNGGYTF	TGTGCCAGCAGGTTATCAAACGTTAACGGTGGCTACACCTTC
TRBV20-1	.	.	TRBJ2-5	CSARAGPLKETQYF	TGCAGTGCTAGGGCGGGACCCCTGAAAGAGACCCAGTACTTC
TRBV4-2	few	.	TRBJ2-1	CASSHKGEQFF	TGTGCCAGCAGCCACAAAGGTGAGCAGTTCTTC
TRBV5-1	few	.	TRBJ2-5	CASSLGARSETQYF	TGCGCCAGCAGCTTGGGGGCTAGATCAGAGACCCAGTACTTC
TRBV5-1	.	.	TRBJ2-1	CASSLEGITSYNEQFF	TGCGCCAGCAGCTTGGAGGGGATAACGTCCTACAATGAGCAGTTCTTC
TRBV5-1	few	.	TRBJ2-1	CASSLVSRPLPSNEQFF	TGCGCCAGCAGCTTGGTGTCTCGGCCACTACCCTCCAATGAGCAGTTCTTC
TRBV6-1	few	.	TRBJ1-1	CASRPTDRMNTEAFF	TGTGCCAGCAGGCCAACTGACAGGATGAACACTGAAGCTTTCTTT
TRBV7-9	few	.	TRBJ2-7	CASTLGAGTYEQYF	TGTGCCAGCACCCTCGGCGCTGGGACCTACGAGCAGTACTTC
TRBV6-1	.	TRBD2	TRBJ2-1	CASSVGRGGYNEQFF	TGTGCCAGCAGTGTAGGGAGGGGTGGATACAATGAGCAGTTCTTC
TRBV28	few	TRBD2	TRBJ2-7	CASRRLAGENEQYF	TGTGCCAGCAGGCGACTAGCGGGAGAAAACGAGCAGTACTTC